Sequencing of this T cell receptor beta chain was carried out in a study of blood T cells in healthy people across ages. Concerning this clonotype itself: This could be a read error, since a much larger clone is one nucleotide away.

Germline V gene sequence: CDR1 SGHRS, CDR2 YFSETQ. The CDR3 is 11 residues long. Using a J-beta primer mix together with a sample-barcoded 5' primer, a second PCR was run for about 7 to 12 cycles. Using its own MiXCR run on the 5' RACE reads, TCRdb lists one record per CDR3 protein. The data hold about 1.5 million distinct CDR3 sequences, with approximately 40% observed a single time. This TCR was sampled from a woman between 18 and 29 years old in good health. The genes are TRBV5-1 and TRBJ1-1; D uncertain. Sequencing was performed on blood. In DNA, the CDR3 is TGCGCCAGCACGGAGAACACTGGAGCTTTCTTT. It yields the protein CASTENTGAFF.